This T cell receptor beta chain came from a study of shared clonotypes between healthy human individuals. Whole-study findings and limits: The naive CD4 repertoires of several donors were compared, and around 5.1% of clonotypes were shared. The study found lower generation probabilities in non-shared clonotypes than in those shared by all four donors. Sequencing of the sorted subsets was shown by rarefaction to be incomplete despite large depth.

TCRdb's table, derived via immunoSEQ multiplex PCR, lists solely in-frame clones and lacks some. The sample gives over a million clones, approximately 76% of which show up once; approximately 1.5% is in the top ten. For this clone: Its matching antigen is unknown.

Germline loops: CDR1 DFQATT, CDR2 SNEGSKA (reference sequence). The CDR3 sequence is 11 residues long. Trimming pared 6 bases from V and 4 bases from J, leaving 9 bases between. The origin of this receptor is a young man in good health. The chain links TRBV20-1 to TRBJ2-5; D gene ambiguous. The sequencing input was memory CD4+ T cells sorted from blood. Subset noted: CD45RA-negative fraction. The CDR3 sequence is CSAAPGETQYF. The DNA of the CDR3 is TGCAGTGCGGCCCCGGGAGAGACCCAGTACTTC.